A selection of T cell receptor beta chains follows, all from one sample in a study of T cell responses to AZD1222 COVID-19 vaccine. Libraries were prepared by immunoSEQ multiplex PCR; TCRdb keeps only in-frame clonotypes and omits some of them. The table has 110,000 or so clones, over 75% seen once. The sample in question was peripheral blood, obtained on day 0 of AZD1222 vaccination. The receptors were sampled from an adult in good health. Each CDR3 is given with its conserved first and last residue. Fields, in order: CDR3 DNA, CDR3 protein, clone size, V gene, D gene, J gene. The D gene is left open where the match is weak. The size field is filled for only some rows; it gives once, few, many or a size class.

TGTGCCAGCAGCCAAGTTCCAGGCCCCCCAGATACGCAGTATTTT,CASSQVPGPPDTQYF,-,TRBV14,-,TRBJ2-3
TGCAGCGTTGAAGGGGTACTAGCGGGGTCCTACAATGAGCAGTTCTTC,CSVEGVLAGSYNEQFF,once,TRBV29-1,TRBD2,TRBJ2-1
TGTGCCAGCAGTTTACTGCCGAGCTCCTACAATGAGCAGTTCTTC,CASSLLPSSYNEQFF,-,TRBV27,-,TRBJ2-1
TGCAGTGCCCTCATATTGGACACCATATATTTT,CSALILDTIYF,-,TRBV20-1,-,TRBJ1-3
TGTGCCAGCAGTTCGACAGGCCAAGGCGAGCAGTACTTC,CASSSTGQGEQYF,-,TRBV28,-,TRBJ2-7
TGTGCCAGCAGCCCTATCGGACTTTCAGGGGCTTTCTTT,CASSPIGLSGAFF,-,TRBV7-9,-,TRBJ1-1
TGTGCCAGTGCATACAGGAGCAATCAGCCCCAGCATTTT,CASAYRSNQPQHF,-,TRBV19,-,TRBJ1-5
TGCGCCAGCAGCTTGGGGGACCCTAACTATGGCTACACCTTC,CASSLGDPNYGYTF,-,TRBV5-1,-,TRBJ1-2
TGTGCCAGCAGCTCTAACCAGGGACTAGCGGGGCCAAGCTCCTACAATGAGCAGTTCTTC,CASSSNQGLAGPSSYNEQFF,-,TRBV13,TRBD2,TRBJ2-1
TGTGCCAGCAGTGAAATCACAGTGAACTATGGCTACACCTTC,CASSEITVNYGYTF,-,TRBV2,-,TRBJ1-2
TGTGCCAGCAGAAGGCAGGGGACTATGAACACTGAAGCTTTCTTT,CASRRQGTMNTEAFF,-,TRBV5-5,-,TRBJ1-1
TGCAGCGCCCGGACAGGGGGGATCTACGAGCAGTACTTC,CSARTGGIYEQYF,-,TRBV29-1,TRBD1,TRBJ2-7
TGCAGTGCTAGAGATGTGGAGACCCAGTACTTC,CSARDVETQYF,-,TRBV20-1,-,TRBJ2-5
TGTGCCAGCAGCTGGGGACTGATACCCTACGAGCAGTACTTC,CASSWGLIPYEQYF,-,TRBV13,-,TRBJ2-7
TGTGCCAGCACCCCCCAACCGGGAGAGGCCGAGCAGTACTTC,CASTPQPGEAEQYF,-,TRBV6-5,-,TRBJ2-7
TGCGCCAGCAGCCCCGGACAGGTTCATGGCTACACCTTC,CASSPGQVHGYTF,-,TRBV4-1,TRBD1,TRBJ1-2
TGTGCCAGTAGTATGGGGAGCCCGTCCTCAGCCCAGCATTTT,CASSMGSPSSAQHF,-,TRBV19,-,TRBJ1-5